This entry features one TCR beta chain sequence. It has no known antigen specificity. It has no much larger one-base neighbor in the sample; base qualities were not kept. This record comes from a study of human T cells and chemical hapten exposure (dated by TCRdb to the early 2020s). About the study as a whole: For sensitization, 2% DPC in acetone was applied to a roughly 2 cm by roughly 2 cm area of upper inner arm skin. Throughout the roughly 24-week study period, patients were also given weekly therapeutic DPC doses on the scalp. Patch testing was done on the upper back using Finn chambers containing 0.01% DPC, and results were scored after 6 days according to International Contact Dermatitis Research Group standards. The patient cohort, mostly female, included alopecia areata with under or over 50% scalp involvement, alopecia totalis and alopecia universalis. Libraries were pooled for sequencing, and per-sample TCR yields varied mainly because of small differences in library volumes within the pool. The study tracked peripheral blood TCR repertoire changes in vivo during primary and secondary sensitization to the hapten diphenylcyclopropenone (DPC) in alopecia patients. Blood was sampled from patients pre-sensitization (week 0) and at 2, 6 and about 24 weeks after DPC sensitization. About 30 alopecia patients provided blood for TCR sequencing at one to four time points (pre-sensitization, 2, 6 and 24 weeks).

This specimen's time point label, per the study, means: pre-sensitization, week 0. Taken with the paper, the label for treatment or condition translates to: therapeutic diphenylcyclopropenone sensitization with weekly scalp DPC. At every patch-test visit, the blood draw took place before the patch test was put on. Patients were eligible if aged 18 to 70, diagnosed with alopecia and judged suitable for DPC therapy, and pregnant patients were excluded. Total RNA was extracted from unfractionated whole blood collected in Tempus Blood RNA tubes. Reading the germline V gene (reference sequence) gives CDR1 DFQATT and CDR2 SNEGSKA. The V and J ends are trimmed by 3 bases and 1 base, leaving 19 bases between them. The CDR3, from cysteine to phenylalanine, totals 17 residues. Solely the CDR3 DNA is kept, with 51 bases framed from the first base. General study outcomes and caveats: After repeated subsampling, the strength of the expansion versus patch-test correlation and the threshold at which it became significant changed. DPC sensitization did not change the number of TCRs with a frequency above 1 in 1000, and there was no evidence of changes in global repertoire structure. Patch test score was positively correlated with the number of PT1 expanded TCRs, with significance at thresholds 8, 16 and 32 but not at 4. Significantly more large CDR3 similarity clusters were formed by expanded TCRs than by pre-sensitization or healthy control sets, consistent with antigen-driven responses. Because every patient had alopecia, a presumed autoimmune disease, the patients' immune response might differ from that of healthy individuals.

The method behind the library was RACE. The sequencer listed for this sample is NextSeq 500. During library preparation, unique molecular identifiers were attached to individual cDNA molecules so that TCRs could be counted in a quantitative, reproducible way. For every blood RNA sample, sequencing covered both the TCR alpha and TCR beta chains. The original methods were these. A median of about 100,000 TCRs per sample was observed, with a range of roughly 23,224 to 750,000. The Decombinator software suite was used to annotate V, J and CDR3 in the TCR reads. For PS versus PT1 abundance plots, all samples were subsampled to the same number of TCRs (28,000). TCRs were defined as expanded if absent before sensitization and observed at least eight times at the 2-week time point. TCRdb reworked the public reads: Q25 trimming with fastp, MiXCR clone assembly, productive beta chains retained. Merged by CDR3 protein, the rows form single entries marked with the most common genes and DNA. The V and J calls follow TCRdb's processing rather than the paper's. Recorded for this sample are approximately 400,000 distinct CDR3 sequences; about 5.1% of them occurred a single time. In total, the top ten clones hold about 2.5% of the sample.

The source was whole blood, collected in connection with sensitization to the hapten diphenylcyclopropenone (DPC). This TCR came from a woman aged 45-65 years with alopecia areata. Some clones in this sample may be carry-over from other donors' samples. The rearrangement combines TRBV20-1 with TRBJ1-5; TRBD1 is possibly the D segment (5 matching bases). The CDR3 reads CSARAQRGFASNQPQHF. The DNA sequence is given as TGCAGTGCTAGGGCCCAGAGGGGATTTGCGAGCAATCAGCCCCAGCATTTT.